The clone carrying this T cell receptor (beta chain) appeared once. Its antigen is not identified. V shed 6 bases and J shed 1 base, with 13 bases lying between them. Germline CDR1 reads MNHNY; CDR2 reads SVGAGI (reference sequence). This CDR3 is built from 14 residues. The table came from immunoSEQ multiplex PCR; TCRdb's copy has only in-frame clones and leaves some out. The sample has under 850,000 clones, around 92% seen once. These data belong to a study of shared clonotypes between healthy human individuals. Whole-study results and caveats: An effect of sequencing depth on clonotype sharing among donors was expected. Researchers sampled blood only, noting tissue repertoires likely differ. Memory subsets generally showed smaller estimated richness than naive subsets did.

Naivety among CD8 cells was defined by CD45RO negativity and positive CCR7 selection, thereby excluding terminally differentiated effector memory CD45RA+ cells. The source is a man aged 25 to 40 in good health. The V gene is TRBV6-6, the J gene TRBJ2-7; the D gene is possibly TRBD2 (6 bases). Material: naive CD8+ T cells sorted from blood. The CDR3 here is CASSAGLPSYEQYF. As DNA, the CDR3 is TGTGCCAGCAGCGCGGGACTCCCGTCCTACGAGCAGTACTTC.